The 29 T cell receptor beta chains below were found in one sample sequenced in a study of shared clonotypes between healthy human individuals. Libraries were prepared by immunoSEQ multiplex PCR; TCRdb keeps only in-frame clonotypes and omits some of them. The sample records 1.5 million to 1.9 million clones, 95% to 99% being singletons. The source material was naive CD4+ T cells sorted from blood. The subset was: CD45RA+ positively selected. The receptors shown here come from a man aged 30-40 years in good health.

V and J are TRBV21-1 and TRBJ2-3; the table's D call of TRBD2 was not tested on the DNA. TRBV21-1 is given as a pseudogene. The CDR3 is 16 amino acids. CDR3 DNA: TGTGCCAGCAGGCCCCCGGGACTAGCTACTGGGGGTACGCAGTATTTT. The encoded protein is CASRPPGLATGGTQYF.

This clone was seen a single time. V usage is TRBV5-6 and J usage is TRBJ2-7, with D possibly being TRBD1 (7 bases). CDR3 length: 15 residues. Deletions cut 0 bases from V and 4 bases from J, with 14 bases between. Germline V gene sequence: CDR1 SGHDT, CDR2 YYEEEE. CDR3 protein: CASSLVAGGTYEQYF. The CDR3 nucleotides read TGTGCCAGCAGCTTGGTGGCAGGGGGGACTTACGAGCAGTACTTC.

The genes are TRBV5-1 and TRBJ1-1; weak D call: TRBD1 (5 bases). Germline V gives CDR1 SGHRS, CDR2 YFSETQ. This CDR3 region has 13 residues. Between the trimmed V and J ends, which lost 0 bases and 8 bases, there was a span of 11 bases. The CDR3 nucleotides are TGCGCCAGCAGCTTGGCCACTGGGGCGGAAGCTTTCTTT. It specifies CASSLATGAEAFF.

The J gene is TRBJ2-7, the V gene TRBV19, with 11 nucleotides matching TRBD2. Unmatched junction bases numbered 8, after V lost 7 bases and J lost 6 bases. CDR1 is LNHDA, CDR2 SQIVND, per germline (reference sequence). This CDR3 is 14 amino acids long. CDR3 residues: CASTELAGVGEQYF. The CDR3 DNA follows: TGTGCCAGTACCGAACTAGCGGGAGTTGGCGAGCAGTACTTC.

This rearrangement joins TRBV5-1 to TRBJ2-7; 12 bases agree with TRBD1. The J segment lost 3 bases and the V segment lost 0 bases, leaving 7 bases of the junction unmatched. This CDR3 has 17 amino acids. In germline, CDR1 is SGHRS, CDR2 YFSETQ. CDR3: CASSLGLGTGGVYEQYF. The CDR3 nucleotides read TGCGCCAGCAGCTTGGGGCTCGGGACAGGGGGCGTCTACGAGCAGTACTTC.

The chain is built from TRBV2 and TRBJ2-1; TRBD2 agrees at 7 bases. CDR3 length: 16 residues. The trim removed 6 bases at V and 8 bases at J, leaving 16 bases unmatched. Germline values: CDR1 SNHLY, CDR2 FYNNEI. The CDR3 DNA sequence: TGTGCCAGCAGGGGGGGACTATCTTCATTTTTGGATGAGCAGTTCTTC. Translating it yields CASRGGLSSFLDEQFF.

The chain links TRBV4-1 to TRBJ2-2; a possible D gene is TRBD2 (5 bases). Per the germline V gene, CDR1 is MGHRA and CDR2 is YSYEKL. The V end was cut by 2 bases, the J end by 1 base, with 11 bases between. This CDR3 is 16 amino acids long. CDR3 in amino acids: CASSQNQRRNTGELFF. The DNA of the CDR3 is TGCGCCAGCAGCCAAAACCAGCGGAGGAACACCGGGGAGCTGTTTTTT.

This rearrangement joins TRBV7-6 to TRBJ1-1; TRBD1 might be the D (6 bases). The V end was cut by 7 bases, the J end by 1 base, with 10 bases between. CDR1 is SGHVS, CDR2 FNYEAQ, per germline. The CDR3 covers 13 residues. CDR3 in amino acids: CASNIGGNTEAFF. Here the CDR3 DNA reads TGTGCCAGCAATATAGGGGGGAACACTGAAGCTTTCTTT.

The chain links TRBV7-3 to TRBJ1-1, with no clear D. CDR3 length: 15 amino acids. The germline V and J ends were trimmed by 5 bases and 0 bases, with 13 bases remaining between them. Per germline, CDR1 SGHTA and CDR2 FQGTGA. For the CDR3, the DNA is TGTGCCAGCAGCCTGATGGGGAGTATGAACACTGAAGCTTTCTTT. This sequence encodes CASSLMGSMNTEAFF.

J is TRBJ1-1 and V is TRBV9; D remains unclear. V was trimmed by 0 bases and J by 3 bases, leaving 6 bases between them. The CDR3 is made up of 13 amino acids. Germline loops: CDR1 SGDLS, CDR2 YYNGEE. CDR3 nucleotides: TGTGCCAGCAGCGTAGTTATGTACACTGAAGCTTTCTTT. It translates to CASSVVMYTEAFF.

This clone showed up just once. CDR3 DNA sequence: TGTGCTAGTGGTTTGGTTGTGGGCCGGGAGACCGGGGAGCTGTTTTTT. It is translated as CASGLVVGRETGELFF. V is TRBV12-5 and J is TRBJ2-2; a weak D match, TRBD2 (6 bases). The CDR3 is 16 residues long. Per germline, CDR1 LGHNT and CDR2 FRNRAP. V was clipped by 0 bases and J by 5 bases, with 13 bases between them.

The V and J genes are TRBV27 and TRBJ1-5, with TRBD1 as a possible D gene (5 bases). Trimming shortened V by 3 bases and J by 0 bases, and 12 bases separated the two germline ends. The CDR3 extends over 16 amino acids. Looked up from germline, CDR1 is MNHEY and CDR2 is SMNVEV (reference sequence). The CDR3 here is CASSLTGHLSNQPQHF. For the CDR3, the DNA is TGTGCCAGCAGTTTGACCGGACATCTTAGCAATCAGCCCCAGCATTTT.

Concerning this clone itself: The sample carries other DNA sequences with the same CDR3. The chain combines TRBV6-5 with TRBJ2-3; possible D gene TRBD2, 6 bases. V dropped 2 bases and J dropped 0 bases, with 9 bases sitting between them. The CDR3 is made up of 15 amino acids. Germline V gene data show CDR1 as MNHEY and CDR2 as SVGAGI. This chain's CDR3 is CASSYGSGSTDTQYF. CDR3 bases: TGTGCCAGCAGTTACGGTAGCGGTAGCACAGATACGCAGTATTTT.

Comment on this clone: The same CDR3 also results from other DNA sequences found in this sample. The CDR3 DNA sequence: TGTGCCACCAGCAGAGATAGGGGCGAGCAGTACTTC. Protein: CATSRDRGEQYF. The chain recombines TRBV15 with TRBJ2-7, with a weak D call TRBD1 (5 bases). The CDR3 totals 12 residues. Germline V gene data show CDR1 as LNHNV and CDR2 as YYDKDF (reference sequence). The ends were cut back, 0 bases at V and 6 bases at J, with 6 bases in the middle.

This clone was found once. This chain uses TRBV5-1 with TRBJ2-2, with 8 bases aligning to TRBD2. The CDR3 sequence is 16 residues long. J gave up 5 bases and V 2 bases, and 8 bases lay outside the gene matches. Germline-derived CDR1 and CDR2 are SGHRS and YFSETQ. CDR3 protein: CASSFSTGGPTGELFF. The CDR3 DNA follows: TGCGCCAGCAGCTTTTCAACGGGAGGGCCGACCGGGGAGCTGTTTTTT.

The V gene is TRBV28, the J gene TRBJ1-5; TRBD1 is a possible D gene (5 bases). Trimming removed 7 bases from V and 5 bases from J, with 15 bases in between. There are 14 residues in the CDR3. Germline lookup yields CDR1 MDHEN and CDR2 SYDVKM. DNA of the CDR3: TGTGCCAGCAACCCGAGGGACGGCTATCAGCCCCAGCATTTT. As protein: CASNPRDGYQPQHF.

V usage is TRBV28 and J usage is TRBJ2-3; 9 bases line up with TRBD2. The V gene end was trimmed by 5 bases and the J gene end by 6 bases; junction bases not matched to a gene: 9. The CDR3 totals 15 residues. CDR1 and CDR2 from the germline V gene are MDHEN and SYDVKM. DNA of the CDR3: TGTGCCAGCAGTGCCGCGGGAGGGCCAGTGGATACGCAGTATTTT. Its protein product is CASSAAGGPVDTQYF.

The gene calls are TRBV11-2 and TRBJ2-7, with D possibly being TRBD2 (5 bases). V gave up 5 bases and J gave up 11 bases, with 16 bases separating them. The CDR3 runs 12 residues. The V gene's germline CDR1 is SGHAT and CDR2 FQNNGV. In DNA, the CDR3 is TGTGCCAGCAGCCCAGACGGACTCTTAGAGTACTTC. Its protein product is CASSPDGLLEYF.

The gene calls are TRBV5-6 and TRBJ2-7, with 8 bases identical to TRBD2. Germline V gene data show CDR1 as SGHDT and CDR2 as YYEEEE. The junction had 12 bases not matched to a gene; V was cut back by 4 bases and J by 3 bases. The CDR3 has 16 amino acids. As DNA, the CDR3 is TGTGCCAGCAGCCTAACCCAAGCGGGAGAATTCTACGAGCAGTACTTC. As protein: CASSLTQAGEFYEQYF.

For this clone: The sample carries other DNA sequences with the same CDR3. DNA of the CDR3: TGTGCCAGCAGTGCGGGGCCCGGAAACACCATATATTTT. This encodes CASSAGPGNTIYF. The genes are TRBV6-1 and TRBJ1-3; a weak D match, TRBD1 (5 bases). Germline V gives CDR1 MNHNS, CDR2 SASEGT. Trimming left V 4 bases short and J 4 bases short, with 8 bases between. The CDR3 is made up of 13 amino acids.

The count of this clone is one. Other DNA variants within this sample encode the same CDR3. This chain connects TRBV4-3 to TRBJ2-5, with 10 bases identical to TRBD2. Germline CDR1 is LGHNA and CDR2 is YSLEER. This CDR3 has 15 amino acids. The V gene end was trimmed by 1 base and the J gene end by 4 bases; junction bases not matched to a gene: 3. The CDR3 is CASSQGLAGAETQYF. CDR3 bases: TGCGCCAGCAGCCAAGGGCTAGCGGGAGCAGAGACCCAGTACTTC.

The chain employs TRBV6-6 and TRBJ1-3; D is undetermined. Trimming stripped 2 bases from V and 0 bases from J, with 11 bases between. This CDR3 is 16 amino acids long. Germline V gene data show CDR1 as MNHNY and CDR2 as SVGAGI (reference sequence). The CDR3, as DNA: TGTGCCAGCAGTTACCGGCCGGCCAGCTCTGGAAACACCATATATTTT. Encoded protein: CASSYRPASSGNTIYF.

The chain joins TRBV28 to TRBJ2-3, with D unclear. Per the germline V gene, CDR1 is MDHEN and CDR2 is SYDVKM. The CDR3 loop spans 14 amino acids. V was trimmed by 6 bases and J by 2 bases, leaving 12 bases between them. The CDR3 spells CASSGRTYTDTQYF. The CDR3 nucleotides read TGTGCCAGCAGCGGACGTACGTACACAGATACGCAGTATTTT.

The chain uses TRBV7-2 and TRBJ2-1; 13 bases align to TRBD2. Germline V lookup: CDR1 SGHTA, CDR2 FQGNSA. CDR3 length: 17 amino acids. Trimming took 6 bases from V and 5 from J; bases not matched to a gene: 10. CDR3 DNA sequence: TGTGCCAGCAGTCGGACTAGCGGGAGAGGGGGAAACAATGAGCAGTTCTTC. This gives the protein CASSRTSGRGGNNEQFF.

The gene calls are TRBV13 and TRBJ2-3; 9 positions match TRBD1. The junction had 12 bases not matched to a gene; V was cut back by 5 bases and J by 3 bases. The CDR3 has 17 residues. Germline CDR1 is PRHDT and CDR2 is FYEKMQ (reference sequence). As DNA, the CDR3 is TGTGCCAGCAGCCCACCAAGGGACAGGGCCCGGACAGATACGCAGTATTTT. This codes for CASSPPRDRARTDTQYF.

The chain employs TRBV29-1 and TRBJ2-1; D remains unclear. The germline CDR1 and CDR2 sequences are SQVTM and ANQGSEA. The CDR3 is 11 residues long. V dropped 4 bases and J dropped 6 bases, with 7 bases sitting between them. CDR3 amino acids: CSVAVVNEQFF. CDR3 sequence (DNA): TGCAGCGTTGCGGTGGTCAATGAGCAGTTCTTC.

Worth noting for this clone: The sample contains more than one DNA sequence encoding this CDR3. V gene TRBV5-1 combines with J gene TRBJ2-6; no reliable D call. Germline lookup yields CDR1 SGHRS and CDR2 YFSETQ. V was pared by 0 bases and J by 3 bases, with 7 bases between. This CDR3 contains 15 residues. CDR3 nucleotide sequence: TGCGCCAGCAGCTTGGTCTTAAGTGGGGCCAACGTCCTGACTTTC. Translation: CASSLVLSGANVLTF. The variable domain in full, completed from reference TRBV5-1 and TRBJ2-6, reads KAGVTQTPRYLIKTRGQQVTLSCSPISGHRSVSWYQQTPGQGLQFLFEYFSETQRNKGNFPGRFSGRQFSNSRSEMNVSTLELGDSALYLCASSLVLSGANVLTFGAGSRLTVL.

This clone was seen just once. V usage is TRBV16 and J usage is TRBJ1-2; 8 nucleotides match TRBD1. Germline lookup yields CDR1 KGHSY and CDR2 FQNENV. V dropped 4 bases and J dropped 3; count of bases not matched to a gene: 7. This CDR3 is built from 15 residues. CDR3 DNA sequence: TGTGCCAGCAGCCTGTGGGGACAGGCTGACTATGGCTACACCTTC. Its translation: CASSLWGQADYGYTF.

The chain links TRBV9 to TRBJ2-7; 8 nucleotides agree with TRBD2. From germline, CDR1 is SGDLS and CDR2 YYNGEE. V lost 1 base and J lost 5; bases outside the gene matches: 5. This CDR3 region has 14 residues. This chain's CDR3 is CASSVISGSNEQYF. The CDR3 nucleotides are TGTGCCAGCAGCGTAATAAGCGGGAGCAACGAGCAGTACTTC.